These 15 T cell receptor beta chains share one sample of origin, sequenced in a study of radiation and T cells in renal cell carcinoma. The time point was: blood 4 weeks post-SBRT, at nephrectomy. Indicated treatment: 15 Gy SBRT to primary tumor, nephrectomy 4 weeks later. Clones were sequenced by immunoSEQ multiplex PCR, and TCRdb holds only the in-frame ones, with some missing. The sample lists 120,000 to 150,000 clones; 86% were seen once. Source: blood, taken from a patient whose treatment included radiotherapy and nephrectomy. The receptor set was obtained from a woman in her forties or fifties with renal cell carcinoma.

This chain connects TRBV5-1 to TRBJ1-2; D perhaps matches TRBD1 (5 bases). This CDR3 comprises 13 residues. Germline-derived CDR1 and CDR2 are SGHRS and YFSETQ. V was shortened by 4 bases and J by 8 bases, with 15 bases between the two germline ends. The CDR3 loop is CASSTGTPRGYTF. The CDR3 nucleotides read TGCGCCAGCAGCACCGGGACTCCAAGAGGCTACACCTTC. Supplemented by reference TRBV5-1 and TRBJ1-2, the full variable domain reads KAGVTQTPRYLIKTRGQQVTLSCSPISGHRSVSWYQQTPGQGLQFLFEYFSETQRNKGNFPGRFSGRQFSNSRSEMNVSTLELGDSALYLCASSTGTPRGYTFGSGTRLTVV.

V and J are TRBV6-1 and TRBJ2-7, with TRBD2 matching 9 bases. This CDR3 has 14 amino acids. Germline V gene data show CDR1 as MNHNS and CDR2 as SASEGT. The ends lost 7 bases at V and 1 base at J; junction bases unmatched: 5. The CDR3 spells CASTQRGVSYEQYF. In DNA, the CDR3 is TGTGCCAGCACCCAGCGGGGGGTATCCTACGAGCAGTACTTC.

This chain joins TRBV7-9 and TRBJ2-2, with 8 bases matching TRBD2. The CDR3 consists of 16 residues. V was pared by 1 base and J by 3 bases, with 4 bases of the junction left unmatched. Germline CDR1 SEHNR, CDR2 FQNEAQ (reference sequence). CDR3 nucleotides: TGTGCCAGCAGCTTAGAATGGCGGGAGGACACCGGGGAGCTGTTTTTT. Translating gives CASSLEWREDTGELFF.

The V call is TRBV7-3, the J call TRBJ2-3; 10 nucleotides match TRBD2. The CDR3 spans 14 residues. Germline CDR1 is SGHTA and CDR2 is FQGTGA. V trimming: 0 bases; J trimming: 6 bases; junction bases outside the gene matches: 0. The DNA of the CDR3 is TGTGCCAGCAGCTTAACTAGCGGGAGGGATACGCAGTATTTT. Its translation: CASSLTSGRDTQYF.

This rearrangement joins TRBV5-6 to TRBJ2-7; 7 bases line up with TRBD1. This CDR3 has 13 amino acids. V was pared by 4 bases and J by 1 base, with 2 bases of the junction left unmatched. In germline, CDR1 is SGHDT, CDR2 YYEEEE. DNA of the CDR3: TGTGCCAGCAGCGGGACAGCATCCTACGAGCAGTACTTC. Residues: CASSGTASYEQYF. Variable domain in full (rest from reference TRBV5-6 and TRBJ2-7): DAGVTQSPTHLIKTRGQQVTLRCSPKSGHDTVSWYQQALGQGPQFIFQYYEEEERQRGNFPDRFSGHQFPNYSSELNVNALLLGDSALYLCASSGTASYEQYFGPGTRLTVT.

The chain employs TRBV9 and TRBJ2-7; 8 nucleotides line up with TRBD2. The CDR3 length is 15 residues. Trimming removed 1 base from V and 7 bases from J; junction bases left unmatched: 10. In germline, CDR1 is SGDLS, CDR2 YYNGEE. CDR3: CASSVTSGPEGEQYF. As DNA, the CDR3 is TGTGCCAGCAGCGTAACTAGCGGACCCGAGGGGGAGCAGTACTTC.

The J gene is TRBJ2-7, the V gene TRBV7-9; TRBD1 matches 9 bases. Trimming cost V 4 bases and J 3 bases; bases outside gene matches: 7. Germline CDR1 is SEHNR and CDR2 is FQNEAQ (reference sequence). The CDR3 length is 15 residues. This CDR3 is CASSSPTGGDYEQYF. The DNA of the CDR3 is TGTGCCAGCAGCTCTCCGACAGGGGGTGACTACGAGCAGTACTTC.

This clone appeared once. CDR3 region: CASSPDGAYNEQFF. The CDR3 DNA follows: TGTGCCAGCAGCCCGGACGGGGCGTACAATGAGCAGTTCTTC. The genes are TRBV5-8 and TRBJ2-1; D is perhaps TRBD1 or TRBD2 (5 bases each). Germline loops: CDR1 SGHTS, CDR2 YDEGEE. V was cut by 4 bases and J by 4 bases, with 12 bases left in between. CDR3 size: 14 residues.

DNA of the CDR3: TGTGCCAGCAGCCCACCGGGTAGGGAGACCCAGTACTTC. This codes for CASSPPGRETQYF. This chain uses TRBV5-4 with TRBJ2-5; D is unclear. V shed 4 bases and J shed 5 bases, with 12 bases lying between them. The CDR3 totals 13 residues. CDR1 and CDR2 (germline): SGHNT, YYREEE (reference sequence).

The CDR3 spells CASSLWSGTTYEQYF. The CDR3 DNA follows: TGTGCCAGCAGTTTATGGAGCGGGACTACCTACGAGCAGTACTTC. V gene TRBV28 combines with J gene TRBJ2-7; TRBD2 matches at 7 bases. CDR1 MDHEN and CDR2 SYDVKM come from the germline V gene. The CDR3 length is 15 residues. The junction had 4 bases not matched to a gene; V was cut back by 0 bases and J by 2 bases.

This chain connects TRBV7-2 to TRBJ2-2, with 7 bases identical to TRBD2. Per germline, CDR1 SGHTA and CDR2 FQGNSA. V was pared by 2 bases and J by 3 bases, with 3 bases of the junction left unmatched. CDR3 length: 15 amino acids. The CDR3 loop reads CASSLSGTYTGELFF. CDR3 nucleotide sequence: TGTGCCAGCAGCTTAAGCGGGACCTACACCGGGGAGCTGTTTTTT. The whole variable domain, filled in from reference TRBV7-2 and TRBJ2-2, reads GAGVSQSPSNKVTEKGKDVELRCDPISGHTALYWYRQSLGQGLEFLIYFQGNSAPDKSGLPSDRFSAERTGGSVSTLTIQRTQQEDSAVYLCASSLSGTYTGELFFGEGSRLTVL.

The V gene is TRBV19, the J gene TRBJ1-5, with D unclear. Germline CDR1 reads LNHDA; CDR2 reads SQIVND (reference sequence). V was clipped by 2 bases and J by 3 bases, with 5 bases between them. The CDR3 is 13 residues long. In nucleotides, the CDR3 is TGTGCCAGTAGTATAAGTGACAATCAGCCCCAGCATTTT. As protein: CASSISDNQPQHF.

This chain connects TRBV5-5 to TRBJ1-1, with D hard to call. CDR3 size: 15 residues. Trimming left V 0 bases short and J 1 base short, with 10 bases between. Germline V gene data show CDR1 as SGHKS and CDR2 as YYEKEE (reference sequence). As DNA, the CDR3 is TGTGCCAGCAGCTTGGCCTCGGCAGAGAACACTGAAGCTTTCTTT. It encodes CASSLASAENTEAFF. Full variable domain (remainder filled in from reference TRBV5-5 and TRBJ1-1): DAGVTQSPTHLIKTRGQQVTLRCSPISGHKSVSWYQQVLGQGPQFIFQYYEKEERGRGNFPDRFSARQFPNYSSELNVNALLLGDSALYLCASSLASAENTEAFFGQGTRLTVV.

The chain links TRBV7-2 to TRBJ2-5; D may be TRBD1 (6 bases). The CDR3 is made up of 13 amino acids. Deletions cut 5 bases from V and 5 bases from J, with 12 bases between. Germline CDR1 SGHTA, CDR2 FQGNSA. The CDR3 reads CASSPQGRETQYF. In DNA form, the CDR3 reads TGTGCCAGCAGCCCACAGGGAAGGGAGACCCAGTACTTC.

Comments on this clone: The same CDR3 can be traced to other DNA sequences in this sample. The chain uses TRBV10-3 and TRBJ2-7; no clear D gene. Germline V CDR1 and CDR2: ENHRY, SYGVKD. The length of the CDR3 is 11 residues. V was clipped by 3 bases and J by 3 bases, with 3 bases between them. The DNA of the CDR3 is TGTGCCATCAGTGACAGCTACGAGCAGTACTTC. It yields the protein CAISDSYEQYF.